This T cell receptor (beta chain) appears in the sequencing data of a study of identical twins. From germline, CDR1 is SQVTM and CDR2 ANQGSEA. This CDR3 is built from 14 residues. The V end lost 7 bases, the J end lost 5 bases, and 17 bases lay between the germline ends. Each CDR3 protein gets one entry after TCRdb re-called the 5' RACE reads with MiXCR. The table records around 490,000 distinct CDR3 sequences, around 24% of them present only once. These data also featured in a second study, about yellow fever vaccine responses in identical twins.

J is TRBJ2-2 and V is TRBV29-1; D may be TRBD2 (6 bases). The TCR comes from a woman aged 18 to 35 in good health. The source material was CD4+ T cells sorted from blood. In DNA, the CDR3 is TGCAGCGGGGGGTCGGGAGTAGGAACCGGGGAGCTGTTTTTT. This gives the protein CSGGSGVGTGELFF.